Below, 16 T cell receptor beta chains from the same sample are listed, as sequenced in a study of blood T cell repertoires in COVID-19. This table comes from immunoSEQ multiplex PCR, and its TCRdb copy is limited to in-frame clones, with some not included. The profile shows a few hundred thousand clones, more than 80% of them singletons. The sample taken for sequencing was peripheral blood. The receptors shown here come from a man aged 18 to 35 who had recovered from COVID-19.

This clone was picked up one time. The V gene is TRBV6-1, the J gene TRBJ2-1, with D possibly being TRBD1 (6 bases). V lost 2 bases to trimming and J lost 7 bases, with 18 bases between them. CDR1 is MNHNS and CDR2 is SASEGT in the germline V gene. The CDR3 runs 16 residues. The CDR3 sequence is CASSEFEQGLGNEQFF. In DNA form, the CDR3 reads TGTGCCAGCAGTGAATTTGAACAGGGATTAGGAAATGAGCAGTTCTTC.

This chain uses TRBV19 with TRBJ1-2; D gene ambiguous. There are 16 residues in the CDR3. The V gene lost 3 bases and the J gene lost 0 bases, with 14 bases spanning the gap. Germline V gene sequence: CDR1 LNHDA, CDR2 SQIVND (reference sequence). CDR3 bases: TGTGCCAGTAGTATGGCAGTGAATCAAGCTAACTATGGCTACACCTTC. This translates into CASSMAVNQANYGYTF. The full variable domain, with the rest looked up from reference TRBV19 and TRBJ1-2, is DGGITQSPKYLFRKEGQNVTLSCEQNLNHDAMYWYRQDPGQGLRLIYYSQIVNDFQKGDIAEGYSVSREKKESFPLTVTSAQKNPTAFYLCASSMAVNQANYGYTFGSGTRLTVV.

The J gene is TRBJ1-1, the V gene TRBV28; possible D gene TRBD1, 5 bases. The ends were cut back, 2 bases at V and 10 bases at J, with 11 bases in the middle. There are 12 residues in the CDR3. CDR1 MDHEN and CDR2 SYDVKM come from the germline V gene. The CDR3 region is CASSLAIRGAFF. In nucleotides, the CDR3 is TGTGCCAGCAGTTTAGCCATAAGGGGAGCTTTCTTT. Based on the CDR3 plus reference TRBV28 and TRBJ1-1, the full variable domain is DVKVTQSSRYLVKRTGEKVFLECVQDMDHENMFWYRQDPGLGLRLIYFSYDVKMKEKGDIPEGYSVSREKKERFSLILESASTNQTSMYLCASSLAIRGAFFGQGTRLTVV.

CDR3 bases: TGTGCCAGCAGCTTAACGGACAGCCCTTACTATGCAACTAATGAAAAACTGTTTTTT. Translated, it gives CASSLTDSPYYATNEKLFF. The chain carries TRBV7-3 and TRBJ1-4; D possibly corresponds to TRBD1 (6 bases). Germline lookup yields CDR1 SGHTA and CDR2 FQGTGA. Trimming left V 0 bases short and J 0 bases short, with 17 bases between. The CDR3 has 19 residues. The complete variable domain, with remaining parts taken from reference TRBV7-3 and TRBJ1-4, reads GAGVSQTPSNKVTEKGKYVELRCDPISGHTALYWYRQSLGQGPEFLIYFQGTGAADDSGLPNDRFFAVRPEGSVSTLKIQRTERGDSAVYLCASSLTDSPYYATNEKLFFGSGTQLSVL.

This rearrangement joins TRBV6-5 to TRBJ2-7; TRBD1 matches 7 bases. CDR1 and CDR2 from the germline V gene are MNHEY and SVGAGI. V gave up 5 bases and J gave up 6 bases; unmatched junction bases: 10. The CDR3 totals 14 residues. CDR3 region: CASSNRQGIGEQYF. The CDR3 coding sequence is TGTGCCAGCAGTAACCGACAGGGAATAGGCGAGCAGTACTTC.

The chain links TRBV10-3 to TRBJ2-3; D possibly corresponds to TRBD2 (5 bases). The germline V gene has CDR1 ENHRY and CDR2 SYGVKD. This CDR3 has 13 residues. The V end lost 11 bases, the J end lost 1 base, and 13 bases lay between the germline ends. Here the CDR3 reads CAAREGGTDTQYF. The CDR3 DNA reads as TGTGCCGCCCGGGAAGGTGGCACAGATACGCAGTATTTT.

The genes are TRBV5-5 and TRBJ2-5; 10 positions match TRBD2. J was trimmed by 2 bases and V by 5 bases; bases with no gene match: 9. There are 16 residues in the CDR3. Germline V lookup: CDR1 SGHKS, CDR2 YYEKEE (reference sequence). The CDR3 region is CASRLAGNIGQETQYF. The CDR3 DNA reads as TGTGCCAGCAGACTAGCGGGAAACATTGGGCAAGAGACCCAGTACTTC.

This clone showed up just once. The chain carries TRBV2 and TRBJ1-5, with D uncertain. V shed 2 bases and J shed 3 bases, with 20 bases lying between them. The V gene's germline CDR1 is SNHLY and CDR2 FYNNEI. The CDR3 sequence is 18 residues long. This CDR3 is CASSELGGSVPYNQPQHF. The CDR3 coding sequence is TGTGCCAGCAGTGAACTGGGAGGAAGCGTGCCCTACAATCAGCCCCAGCATTTT.

V usage is TRBV6-5 and J usage is TRBJ2-7, with TRBD2 matching 16 bases. V was clipped by 7 bases and J by 4 bases; unmatched bases: 4. CDR1 MNHEY and CDR2 SVGAGI come from the germline V gene. The CDR3 is made up of 15 amino acids. The CDR3 nucleotides are TGTGCCAGCACGGGACTAGCGGGAGGGCCTTACGAGCAGTACTTC. Encoded protein: CASTGLAGGPYEQYF.

This rearrangement joins TRBV19 to TRBJ2-2, with 8 bases identical to TRBD1. This CDR3 comprises 18 residues. V trimming: 2 bases; J trimming: 0 bases; junction bases outside the gene matches: 8. Germline CDR1 reads LNHDA; CDR2 reads SQIVND (reference sequence). The CDR3 protein is CASSILHADRANTGELFF. The CDR3 DNA reads as TGTGCCAGTAGTATACTACATGCGGACAGGGCGAACACCGGGGAGCTGTTTTTT.

The rearrangement links TRBV7-2 to TRBJ1-2, with D possibly TRBD1 on 5 matching bases. Germline values: CDR1 SGHTA, CDR2 FQGNSA. V lost 3 bases, J lost 6 bases, and 8 bases lay in between. CDR3 length: 12 amino acids. CDR3 loop: CASSFPGDGYTF. In nucleotides, the CDR3 is TGTGCCAGCAGCTTCCCGGGGGATGGCTACACCTTC.

The chain recombines TRBV19 with TRBJ1-6, with 7 bases matching TRBD1. The length of the CDR3 is 18 residues. CDR1 and CDR2 (germline): LNHDA, SQIVND (reference sequence). The trim removed 5 bases at V and 5 bases at J, leaving 15 bases unmatched. The DNA for the CDR3 is TGTGCCAGTAGTGTCGGAGGGGGCGCCAGTTGGAATAATTCACCCCTCCACTTT. It encodes CASSVGGGASWNNSPLHF.

This chain connects TRBV20-1 to TRBJ1-2; the D gene is possibly TRBD1 (5 bases). Germline V gene sequence: CDR1 DFQATT, CDR2 SNEGSKA (reference sequence). The CDR3 sequence is 11 residues long. Trimming removed 1 base at V and 7 bases at J, with 7 bases between. The CDR3 protein is CSARGGGGYTF. The CDR3 nucleotides are TGCAGTGCTAGAGGGGGGGGTGGCTACACCTTC.

The J gene is TRBJ1-5, the V gene TRBV30; 7 bases are shared with TRBD1. CDR1 and CDR2 from the germline V gene are GTSNPN and SVGIG (reference sequence). This CDR3 comprises 17 residues. V shed 2 bases, J shed 2 bases, and the junction held 12 bases outside the gene matches. CDR3 region: CAWSSRGTAGGNQPQHF. For the CDR3, the DNA is TGTGCCTGGAGTAGTCGGGGGACAGCGGGGGGCAATCAGCCCCAGCATTTT. The full variable domain, with the rest looked up from reference TRBV30 and TRBJ1-5, is SQTIHQWPATLVQPVGSPLSLECTVEGTSNPNLYWYRQAAGRGLQLLFYSVGIGQISSEVPQNLSASRPQDRQFILSSKKLLLSDSGFYLCAWSSRGTAGGNQPQHFGDGTRLSIL.

The chain carries TRBV5-1 and TRBJ1-6, with unresolved D. The CDR3 spans 13 residues. V was pared by 3 bases and J by 7 bases, with 8 bases between. Germline V gives CDR1 SGHRS, CDR2 YFSETQ. CDR3 in DNA: TGCGCCAGCAGCTCGGTTGAGAATTCACCCCTCCACTTT. Translation gives CASSSVENSPLHF.

This clone showed up just a few times. This rearrangement joins TRBV3-1 (or the pseudogene TRBV3-2) to TRBJ2-2, with 7 bases that match TRBD1. CDR3 length: 16 amino acids. Germline loops: CDR1 LGHDT, CDR2 YNNKEL (reference sequence). V was pared by 2 bases and J by 2 bases, with 5 bases of the junction left unmatched. The CDR3 nucleotides read TGTGCCAGCAGCCAATCGAACAGGGGAAACACCGGGGAGCTGTTTTTT. It is translated as CASSQSNRGNTGELFF.